This T cell receptor (beta chain) was captured in a study of vaccination and CD4 T cells after COVID-19. General study findings and limits: Recorded median SARS-CoV-2-reactive clonotype numbers increased from 21 to 38 without reaching significance.

For this clonotype: Its antigen is currently unknown.

Looked up from germline, CDR1 is MNHEY and CDR2 is SVGAGI. The length of the CDR3 is 16 residues. Trimming took off 0 bases at V and 7 bases at J, with 16 bases between the two ends. The treatment was: roughly 10-day PBMC culture with coronavirus spike peptide pools or control peptides (ViraFEST assay). The Oncomine TCR Beta short-read assay generated sequence data from the DNA of cultured CD4+ T cells. TCRdb recomputed calls from the PCR reads with MiXCR, one row per CDR3 protein. The profile covers approximately 22,000 distinct CDR3 sequences, with approximately 57% appearing a single time and 10% to 15% taken by the ten largest.

Sequencing was performed on CD4+ T cells from blood, cultured in vitro, taken after SARS-CoV-2 vaccination. This receptor was taken from a human donor who received a COVID-19 vaccine. The chain links TRBV6-5 to TRBJ2-1; D might be TRBD1 (5 bases). CDR3 loop: CASSYSVQGVGNEQFF. The CDR3 DNA is TGTGCCAGCAGTTACTCGGTACAAGGGGTAGGGAATGAGCAGTTCTTC.